This T cell receptor beta chain is drawn from a study of cytomegalovirus exposure and HLA in healthy donors. Looking at the study overall: Earlier sequencing of about 200 million T cells yielded roughly 100 million unique TCR beta sequences.

The PCR employed 60 Vbeta primers together with 13 Jbeta primers. Sequencing used immunoSEQ multiplex PCR; TCRdb keeps in-frame clones, though not all of them. The sample lists over 130,000 clones, roughly 80% occurring once. As for this clone: Its antigen is undetermined.

This CDR3 region has 17 residues. Trimming took 2 bases from V and 8 from J, leaving 22 bases between them. From germline, CDR1 is MGHRA and CDR2 YSYEKL. Study-wide points: In an earlier analysis, most TCR beta V segments were productive about 87% or about 30% of the time. Among CMV-associated TCR beta chains, most appeared HLA-restricted in a later analysis. Later, TCR association rates were found to vary by HLA locus, highest for DRB1 and lowest for HLA-C.

Sequencing was carried out using PBMCs. The chain is built from TRBV4-1 and TRBJ1-3; no definite D call. The TCR sequence derives from a female donor in good health and CMV-seronegative. CDR3 amino acids: CASSQRVKGVGGDTIYF. In DNA, the CDR3 is TGCGCCAGCAGCCAACGGGTCAAAGGCGTCGGCGGAGACACCATATATTTT.